A single sample gave rise to the 28 T cell receptor beta chains below, sequenced in a study of T cell changes during pregnancy in multiple sclerosis (dated by TCRdb to between 2017 and 2020). The library came from the immunoSEQ multiplex PCR assay. The table was pulled from immuneACCESS by TCRdb, which kept in-frame rearrangements only. Such tables lose some clones; where checked, under half of the loss comes from unresolved V genes, and the rest has no known cause. In this sample the table shows 93,000 or so clones, less than 95% of which occur a single time. Clones ranked in the top ten supply 0.95% of the sample. Here the sequenced sample was peripheral blood, taken before pregnancy. The source of these receptors is a female donor with multiple sclerosis, enrolled in a pregnancy study.

The chain employs TRBV11-2 and TRBJ2-2, with 7 nucleotides matching TRBD2. CDR1 is SGHAT, CDR2 FQNNGV, per germline. V dropped 6 bases and J dropped 7; count of bases not matched to a gene: 5. The CDR3 has 13 residues. DNA for the CDR3: TGTGCCAGCAGTTCTTGGGAGGGCGGGGAGCTGTTTTTT. It specifies CASSSWEGGELFF.

The chain links TRBV7-2 to TRBJ1-1; D is undetermined. CDR1 SGHTA and CDR2 FQGNSA come from the germline V gene. The CDR3 totals 17 residues. Trimming cost V 5 bases and J 3 bases, with 22 bases left between them. The chain's CDR3 is CASSRSPGLVRDTEAFF. The CDR3, as DNA: TGTGCCAGCAGCCGTTCTCCGGGATTAGTACGGGACACTGAAGCTTTCTTT.

The chain employs TRBV9 and TRBJ2-5, with D possibly being TRBD2 (7 bases). The CDR3 is made up of 14 amino acids. Germline CDR1 SGDLS, CDR2 YYNGEE. Trimming stripped 0 bases from V and 5 bases from J, with 11 bases between. The CDR3 DNA is TGTGCCAGCAGCGTAGATGGGGGGGCGGAGACCCAGTACTTC. This encodes CASSVDGGAETQYF.

This clone has a handful of counts. The chain joins TRBV19 to TRBJ1-2; 9 positions match TRBD1. The V and J ends lost 4 bases and 4 bases, in that order; junction bases with no gene match: 13. Germline lookup yields CDR1 LNHDA and CDR2 SQIVND (reference sequence). CDR3 length: 17 amino acids. The CDR3 DNA reads TGTGCCAGTAGTAACCGGGACAGGGCAGGAATAGGCTATGGCTACACCTTC. Translation gives CASSNRDRAGIGYGYTF.

This clone came up once. J is TRBJ2-7 and V is TRBV7-8; D is perhaps TRBD1 (7 bases). This CDR3 comprises 15 residues. The V gene's germline CDR1 is SGHVS and CDR2 FQNEAQ. Trimming stripped 5 bases from V and 4 bases from J, with 18 bases between. CDR3 loop: CASSVNRGLWYEQYF. CDR3 nucleotides: TGTGCCAGCAGCGTTAACAGGGGACTCTGGTACGAGCAGTACTTC.

This clone has just a few counts. J is TRBJ2-1 and V is TRBV28, with 10 positions matching TRBD2. Germline CDR1 MDHEN, CDR2 SYDVKM. V lost 7 bases, J lost 6 bases, and 15 bases stayed unmatched. There are 17 residues in the CDR3. The CDR3 here is CASKGTSAVGLVNEQFF. CDR3 bases: TGTGCCAGCAAAGGGACTAGCGCCGTCGGACTAGTCAATGAGCAGTTCTTC. The full variable domain, its missing parts supplied by reference TRBV28 and TRBJ2-1, is DVKVTQSSRYLVKRTGEKVFLECVQDMDHENMFWYRQDPGLGLRLIYFSYDVKMKEKGDIPEGYSVSREKKERFSLILESASTNQTSMYLCASKGTSAVGLVNEQFFGPGTRLTVL.

This sequence joins TRBV7-9 and TRBJ2-1, with unresolved D. This CDR3 is built from 13 residues. Germline values: CDR1 SEHNR, CDR2 FQNEAQ (reference sequence). Trimming took off 1 base at V and 4 bases at J, with 5 bases between the two ends. CDR3 in amino acids: CASSLGQYNEQFF. The CDR3 DNA is TGTGCCAGCAGCTTAGGGCAGTACAATGAGCAGTTCTTC.

This clone was seen only once. This sequence joins TRBV5-1 and TRBJ1-1; the match to TRBD1 covers 7 bases. The trim removed 2 bases at V and 5 bases at J, leaving 9 bases unmatched. This CDR3 has 15 amino acids. Germline CDR1 and CDR2: SGHRS and YFSETQ. CDR3 protein: CASSFQKGAGTEAFF. CDR3 nucleotide sequence: TGCGCCAGCAGCTTCCAAAAGGGGGCTGGGACTGAAGCTTTCTTT.

The gene calls are TRBV27 and TRBJ1-1; D gene uncertain. The CDR3 runs 13 residues. V dropped 6 bases and J dropped 11 bases, with 19 bases sitting between them. Germline V gene lookup returns CDR1 MNHEY and CDR2 SMNVEV (reference sequence). CDR3: CASSPREIREAFF. In DNA form, the CDR3 reads TGTGCCAGCAGCCCGAGGGAAATTCGTGAGGCTTTCTTT.

The sample holds one count of this clone. This chain joins TRBV19 and TRBJ1-2, with D possibly being TRBD1 (5 bases). V was pared by 3 bases and J by 5 bases, with 16 bases between. The CDR3 has 15 residues. The V gene's germline CDR1 is LNHDA and CDR2 SQIVND (reference sequence). CDR3 residues: CASSIGGHPNYGYTF. For the CDR3, the DNA is TGTGCCAGTAGTATTGGCGGACACCCGAATTATGGCTACACCTTC.

This rearrangement joins TRBV9 to TRBJ1-3; 9 bases match TRBD1. The V gene's germline CDR1 is SGDLS and CDR2 YYNGEE. Trimming cost V 2 bases and J 2 bases; bases outside gene matches: 11. The CDR3 is 18 residues long. The CDR3 nucleotides are TGTGCCAGCAGCGTTTTGGCGGGACAGGGCTTAACTGGAAACACCATATATTTT. Residues: CASSVLAGQGLTGNTIYF.

The rearrangement joins TRBV4-2 to TRBJ1-1; 7 bases fit TRBD1. This CDR3 contains 15 residues. Germline V gene lookup returns CDR1 LGHNA and CDR2 YNFKEQ. V was pared by 3 bases and J by 4 bases, with 8 bases of the junction left unmatched. CDR3 protein: CASSQPGPGGTEAFF. The CDR3 coding sequence is TGTGCCAGCAGCCAGCCCGGCCCAGGGGGCACTGAAGCTTTCTTT.

The V and J genes are TRBV7-2 and TRBJ2-6; 11 bases agree with TRBD1. Germline CDR1 is SGHTA and CDR2 is FQGNSA. The CDR3 contains 13 residues. The V gene end was trimmed by 0 bases and the J gene end by 15 bases; junction bases not matched to a gene: 1. This CDR3 is CASSLAGQGALTF. DNA for the CDR3: TGTGCCAGCAGCTTAGCCGGACAGGGGGCCCTGACTTTC.

The chain uses TRBV29-1 and TRBJ2-3, with TRBD1 as a possible D gene (5 bases). The V gene's germline CDR1 is SQVTM and CDR2 ANQGSEA. The CDR3 length is 13 residues. Trimming removed 4 bases from V and 6 bases from J, with 14 bases in between. DNA for the CDR3: TGCAGCGTTGCAGGGCTACGCTCGGATACGCAGTATTTT. Its protein product is CSVAGLRSDTQYF.

The J gene is TRBJ2-2, the V gene TRBV7-2, with 10 bases aligning to TRBD2. This CDR3 contains 18 residues. With 3 bases clipped from V and 4 bases from J, the junction kept 11 bases outside the gene matches. CDR1 is SGHTA and CDR2 is FQGNSA in the germline V gene. CDR3 protein: CASSLNPAGGPGTGELFF. As DNA, the CDR3 is TGTGCCAGCAGCTTGAACCCAGCGGGAGGGCCCGGCACCGGGGAGCTGTTTTTT.

V usage is TRBV4-1 and J usage is TRBJ2-3; 8 positions agree with TRBD2. The CDR3 is 16 residues long. Trimming cost V 4 bases and J 1 base; bases outside gene matches: 7. In germline, CDR1 is MGHRA, CDR2 YSYEKL. CDR3 coding DNA: TGCGCCAGCAGCCTGCTAACTAGCGGACGCACAGATACGCAGTATTTT. Translating it yields CASSLLTSGRTDTQYF.

The rearrangement links TRBV28 to TRBJ1-4; D not certain. CDR3 length equals 17 residues. V was shortened by 5 bases and J by 3 bases, with 19 bases between the two germline ends. Per the germline V gene, CDR1 is MDHEN and CDR2 is SYDVKM. The CDR3 is CASSPLPSVSANEKLFF. In nucleotides, the CDR3 is TGTGCCAGCAGTCCCCTCCCCTCGGTATCGGCTAATGAAAAACTGTTTTTT.

The chain carries TRBV19 and TRBJ1-1; D uncertain. Germline V CDR1 and CDR2: LNHDA, SQIVND (reference sequence). Trimming stripped 7 bases from V and 8 bases from J, with 11 bases between. CDR3 size: 11 residues. This CDR3 reads CASILDMEAFF. The CDR3, as DNA: TGTGCCAGTATTCTCGACATGGAAGCTTTCTTT.

The chain recombines TRBV5-1 with TRBJ1-2, with TRBD1 as a possible D gene (5 bases). This CDR3 has 14 residues. Looked up from germline, CDR1 is SGHRS and CDR2 is YFSETQ. The ends were cut back, 3 bases at V and 3 bases at J, with 12 bases in the middle. The CDR3: CASSWDGGDYGYTF. In DNA, the CDR3 is TGCGCCAGCAGCTGGGACGGCGGGGACTATGGCTACACCTTC.

The CDR3 reads CASVRDRNSNQPQHF. The CDR3 coding sequence is TGCGCCAGCGTCCGTGACAGAAATAGCAATCAGCCCCAGCATTTT. This chain joins TRBV10-1 and TRBJ1-5, with D possibly TRBD1 on 5 matching bases. The V gene lost 8 bases and the J gene lost 0 bases, with 14 bases spanning the gap. The CDR3 totals 15 residues. CDR1 is WNHNN and CDR2 is SYGVQD in the germline V gene (reference sequence).

The chain links TRBV9 to TRBJ1-1; TRBD1 is a possible D gene (5 bases). The CDR3 contains 13 residues. V gave up 4 bases and J gave up 0 bases, with 7 bases separating them. Germline V CDR1 and CDR2: SGDLS, YYNGEE. This CDR3 reads CASSLRVNTEAFF. The CDR3 bases are TGTGCCAGCAGCCTCAGGGTGAACACTGAAGCTTTCTTT.

The chain employs TRBV5-8 and TRBJ2-1; TRBD2 aligns across 16 bases. The CDR3 has 18 amino acids. Per germline, CDR1 SGHTS and CDR2 YDEGEE. After removal of 4 bases from V and 0 bases from J, the junction contained 4 bases not matched to a gene. CDR3 protein: CASSPGLAGGSSYNEQFF. The CDR3 nucleotides are TGTGCCAGCAGCCCGGGACTAGCGGGGGGGAGCTCCTACAATGAGCAGTTCTTC.

This chain links TRBV6-5 with TRBJ2-5; the D gene is possibly TRBD2 (6 bases). The CDR3 has 13 amino acids. Germline V gives CDR1 MNHEY, CDR2 SVGAGI. V lost 6 bases to trimming and J lost 11 bases, with 19 bases between them. The CDR3 DNA reads TGTGCCAGCAGCCCTGGGTTGGAGGGTAAGCAGTACTTC. Protein product: CASSPGLEGKQYF.

This clone was found once. The J gene is TRBJ2-7, the V gene TRBV25-1, with D perhaps TRBD1 (6 bases). The CDR3 spans 12 residues. V shed 8 bases and J shed 6 bases, with 14 bases lying between them. Germline values: CDR1 MGHDK, CDR2 SYGVNS. This CDR3 is CASGQDRGEQYF. CDR3 DNA: TGTGCCAGCGGCCAGGACAGAGGCGAGCAGTACTTC.

The V call is TRBV4-3, the J call TRBJ2-3; weak D call: TRBD2 (6 bases). The germline V and J ends were trimmed by 2 bases and 2 bases, with 11 bases remaining between them. The CDR3 is 15 residues long. Germline V lookup: CDR1 LGHNA, CDR2 YSLEER. The CDR3 DNA is TGCGCCAGCAGCCAACGACGGGGGAACACAGATACGCAGTATTTT. It codes for CASSQRRGNTDTQYF.

The rearrangement joins TRBV29-1 to TRBJ1-5; D is uncertain. The CDR3 runs 13 residues. The V end lost 4 bases, the J end lost 2 bases, and 9 bases lay between the germline ends. From germline, CDR1 is SQVTM and CDR2 ANQGSEA. The CDR3 is CSVGEAGNQPQHF. The DNA for the CDR3 is TGCAGCGTTGGAGAGGCTGGCAATCAGCCCCAGCATTTT.

This chain uses TRBV4-3 with TRBJ2-3, with 8 bases identical to TRBD2. The junction had 10 bases not matched to a gene; V was cut back by 1 base and J by 1 base. CDR1 is LGHNA, CDR2 YSLEER, per germline. CDR3 size: 18 residues. CDR3 loop: CASSQGTARGARTDTQYF. DNA of the CDR3: TGCGCCAGCAGCCAAGGCACCGCGCGGGGGGCCCGCACAGATACGCAGTATTTT.

The V gene is TRBV11-2, the J gene TRBJ2-7, with D perhaps matching TRBD2 (7 bases). V shed 1 base and J shed 7 bases, with 14 bases lying between them. This CDR3 has 14 residues. Germline CDR1 reads SGHAT; CDR2 reads FQNNGV. The CDR3 loop reads CASSLAGGGGEQYF. The CDR3 DNA sequence: TGTGCCAGCAGCTTAGCGGGAGGAGGGGGGGAGCAGTACTTC.